This TCR beta chain was sequenced in a study of control samples from healthy donors and cancer patients. This CDR3 has 14 residues. Trimming removed 3 bases at V and 4 bases at J, with 13 bases between. CDR1 and CDR2 (germline): MDHEN, SYDVKM. Worth noting for this clone: Other DNA sequences in this sample translate to the same CDR3.

Measured with immunoSEQ multiplex PCR; TCRdb has only the in-frame clones, and not every one. The sample includes 100,000 to 150,000 clones, about 89% of them seen just once. This clonotype was obtained from a man aged 55 to 70 in good health. Sequenced material: blood. This chain connects TRBV28 to TRBJ2-7; D could derive from TRBD1 or TRBD2 (6 bases each). The CDR3 nucleotides are TGTGCCAGCAGTTTGGTGGGGGGCGTTTACGAGCAGTACTTC. This encodes CASSLVGGVYEQYF.